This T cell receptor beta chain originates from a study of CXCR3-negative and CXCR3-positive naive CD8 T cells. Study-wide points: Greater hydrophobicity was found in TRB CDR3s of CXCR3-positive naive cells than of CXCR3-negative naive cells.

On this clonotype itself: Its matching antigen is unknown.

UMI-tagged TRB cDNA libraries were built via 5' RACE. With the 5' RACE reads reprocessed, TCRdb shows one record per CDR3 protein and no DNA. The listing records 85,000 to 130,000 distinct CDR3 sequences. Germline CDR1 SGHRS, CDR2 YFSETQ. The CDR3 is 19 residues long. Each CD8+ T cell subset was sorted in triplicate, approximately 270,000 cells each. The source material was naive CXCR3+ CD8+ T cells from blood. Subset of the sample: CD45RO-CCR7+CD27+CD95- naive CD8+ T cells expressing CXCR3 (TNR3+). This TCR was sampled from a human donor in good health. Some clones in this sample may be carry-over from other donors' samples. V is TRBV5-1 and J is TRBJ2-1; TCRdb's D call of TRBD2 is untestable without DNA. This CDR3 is CASSLGLAGGSYSYNEQFF. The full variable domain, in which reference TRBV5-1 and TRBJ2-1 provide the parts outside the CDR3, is KAGVTQTPRYLIKTRGQQVTLSCSPISGHRSVSWYQQTPGQGLQFLFEYFSETQRNKGNFPGRFSGRQFSNSRSEMNVSTLELGDSALYLCASSLGLAGGSYSYNEQFFGPGTRLTVL.